This T cell receptor (beta chain) was captured in a study of vaccination effects on CD4 cells after COVID-19. At the level of the study: All participants had two doses of either the BNT162b2 or mRNA-1273 vaccine. Samples from two convalescent patients were given 16 days and one week before vaccination. Approximately 2.1 million PBMC were placed in each well, which was supplemented with 10 IU/ml IL-2 and 8.5 to 10 ug/ml peptides.

About this clone itself: The target antigen is unknown.

The culture ran for 10 days, and then CD4+ T cells were isolated. A positive SARS-CoV-2 PCR test fell between March and December 2020. The V gene lost 0 bases and the J gene lost 8 bases, with 16 bases spanning the gap. Germline CDR1 reads GTSNPN; CDR2 reads SVGIG (reference sequence). This CDR3 is built from 14 residues. This table comes from immunoSEQ multiplex PCR, and its TCRdb copy is limited to in-frame clones, with some not included. The sample has 50,000 to 70,000 clones, 72% seen once. The sequencing used CD4+ T cells from PBMCs cultured without peptide, collected before COVID-19 vaccination. This chain links TRBV30 with TRBJ1-2; D gene uncertain. This receptor was taken from a human donor who had a prior SARS-CoV-2 infection. The CDR3 spells CAWSVTRAAGGYTF. CDR3 nucleotides: TGTGCCTGGAGTGTAACTAGGGCGGCGGGCGGCTACACCTTC.